The 2 T cell receptor beta chains in this list originate from one sample, sequenced in a study of regulatory T cells in long-lasting Graves disease. Documented time point: persistent/refractory GD, antithyroid drugs over 5 years with positive TRAb. There was RNA extracted from PBMCs, and the TCR library was made from it. HTBI primers from iRepertoire and Arm-PCR of CDR3 regions yielded the TCR beta libraries. In TCRdb, the multiplex PCR reads were re-called with MiXCR into one record per CDR3 protein. Of about 470,000 distinct CDR3 sequences in the sample, 20% to 25% were seen once. The sample was peripheral blood mononuclear cells (PBMCs), taken when the disease was refractory, from a patient treated with antithyroid drugs. The source of these receptors is a female donor with Graves disease.

The chain recombines TRBV4-1 with TRBJ2-5; 7 bases line up with TRBD2. The length of the CDR3 is 16 residues. Per germline, CDR1 MGHRA and CDR2 YSYEKL. With V trimmed by 4 bases and J by 4 bases, 12 bases remained unmatched. CDR3 coding DNA: TGCGCCAGCAGCCGGTCTTCGGGGGGAGGTTTAGAGACCCAGTACTTC. This sequence encodes CASSRSSGGGLETQYF.

This clonotype was detected many times. This chain connects TRBV6-2 or TRBV6-3 to TRBJ1-1, with 7 bases matching TRBD1. Trimming removed 5 bases from V and 6 bases from J; junction bases left unmatched: 12. CDR1 MNHEY and CDR2 SVGEGT come from the germline V gene. This CDR3 is 15 amino acids long. CDR3 sequence reads: CASSKGLNRGAEAFF. The CDR3 DNA reads as TGTGCCAGCAGTAAAGGGCTGAACAGGGGAGCTGAAGCTTTCTTT.